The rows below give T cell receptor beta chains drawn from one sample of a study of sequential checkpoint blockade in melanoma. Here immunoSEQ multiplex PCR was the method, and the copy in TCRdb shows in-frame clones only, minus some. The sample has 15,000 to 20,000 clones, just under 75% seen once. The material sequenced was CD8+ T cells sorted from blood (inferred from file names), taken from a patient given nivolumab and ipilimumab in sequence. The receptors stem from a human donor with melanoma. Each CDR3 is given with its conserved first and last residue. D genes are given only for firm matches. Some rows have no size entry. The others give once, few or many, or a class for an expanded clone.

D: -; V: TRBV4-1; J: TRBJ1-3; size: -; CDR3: CASSQEPGKGGNTIYF; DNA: TGCGCCAGCAGCCAAGAGCCGGGAAAAGGTGGAAACACCATATATTTT
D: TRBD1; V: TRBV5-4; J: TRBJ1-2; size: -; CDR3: CASSLGDGTEGYTF; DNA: TGTGCCAGCAGCTTGGGGGACGGGACAGAGGGCTACACCTTC
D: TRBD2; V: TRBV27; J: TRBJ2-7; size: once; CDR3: CASSPQASGAYEQYF; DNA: TGTGCCAGCAGTCCCCAGGCTAGCGGTGCCTACGAGCAGTACTTC
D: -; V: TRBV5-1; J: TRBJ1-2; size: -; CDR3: CASSLYGMGGYTF; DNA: TGCGCCAGCAGCTTGTACGGGATGGGCGGCTACACCTTC
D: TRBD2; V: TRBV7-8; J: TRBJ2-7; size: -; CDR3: CASSPGLADNYEQYF; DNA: TGTGCCAGCAGTCCAGGACTAGCAGACAACTACGAGCAGTACTTC
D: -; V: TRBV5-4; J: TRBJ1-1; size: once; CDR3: CASTLGEDLGTEAFF; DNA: TGTGCCAGCACCTTGGGCGAGGATTTGGGCACTGAAGCTTTCTTT
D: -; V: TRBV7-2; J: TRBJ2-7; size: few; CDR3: CASSSGHVYEQYF; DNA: TGTGCCAGCAGCTCTGGACACGTCTACGAGCAGTACTTC
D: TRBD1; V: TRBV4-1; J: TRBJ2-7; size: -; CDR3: CASSQAKTGGLYEQYF; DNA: TGCGCCAGCAGCCAAGCGAAAACAGGGGGTCTGTACGAGCAGTACTTC
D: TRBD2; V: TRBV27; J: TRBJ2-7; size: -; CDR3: CASSLLLAGGGYEQYF; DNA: TGTGCCAGCAGTTTACTTTTAGCGGGAGGAGGATACGAGCAGTACTTC
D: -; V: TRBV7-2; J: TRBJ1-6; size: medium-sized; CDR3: CASSYQGISPLHF; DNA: TGTGCCAGCAGCTACCAGGGTATCTCACCCCTCCACTTT
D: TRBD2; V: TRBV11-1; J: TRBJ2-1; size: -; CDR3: CASTSGTSETNEQFF; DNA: TGTGCCAGCACCTCCGGGACTAGCGAGACCAATGAGCAGTTCTTC
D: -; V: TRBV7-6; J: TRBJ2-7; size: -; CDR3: CASSLGGPSYEQYF; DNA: TGTGCCAGCAGCTTAGGGGGGCCCTCCTACGAGCAGTACTTC
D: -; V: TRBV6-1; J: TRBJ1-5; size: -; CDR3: CASRPRQVSSQPQHF; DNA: TGTGCCAGCAGACCGAGACAGGTTTCGAGCCAGCCCCAGCATTTT
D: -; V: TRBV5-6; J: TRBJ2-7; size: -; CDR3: CASSAAGGLLPAHEQYF; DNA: TGTGCCAGCAGCGCGGCCGGGGGGCTGCTCCCGGCCCACGAGCAGTACTTC
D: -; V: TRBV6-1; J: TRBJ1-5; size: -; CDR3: CASSEWPNQPQHF; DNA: TGTGCCAGCAGTGAATGGCCAAATCAGCCCCAGCATTTT
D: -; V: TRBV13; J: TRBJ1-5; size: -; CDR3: CASSPGLFQPQHF; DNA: TGTGCCAGCAGCCCCGGACTCTTTCAGCCCCAGCATTTT
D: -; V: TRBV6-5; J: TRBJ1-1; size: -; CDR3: CASSYSRTTEAFF; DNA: TGTGCCAGCAGTTACTCAAGGACAACCGAAGCTTTCTTT
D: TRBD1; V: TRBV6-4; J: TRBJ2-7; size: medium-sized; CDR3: CASSDGQGGYEQYF; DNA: TGTGCCAGCAGTGACGGACAGGGAGGCTACGAGCAGTACTTC
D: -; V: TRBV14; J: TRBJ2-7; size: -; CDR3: CASSHGGPYEQYF; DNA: TGTGCCAGCAGCCACGGGGGACCCTACGAGCAGTACTTC
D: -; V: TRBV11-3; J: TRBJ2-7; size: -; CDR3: CASRGGGSPSYEQYF; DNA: TGTGCCAGCAGGGGAGGGGGGTCCCCCTCCTACGAGCAGTACTTC
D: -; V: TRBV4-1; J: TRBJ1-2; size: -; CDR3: CASSQDRGRGYGYTF; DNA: TGCGCCAGCAGCCAAGATCGGGGCAGGGGCTATGGCTACACCTTC
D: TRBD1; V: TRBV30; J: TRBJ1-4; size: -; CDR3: CAWSLDRESEKLFF; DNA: TGTGCCTGGAGTCTGGACAGGGAGAGTGAAAAACTGTTTTTT
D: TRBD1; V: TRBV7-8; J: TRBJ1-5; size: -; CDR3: CASSPGQNQPQHF; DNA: TGTGCCAGCAGCCCGGGACAGAATCAGCCCCAGCATTTT
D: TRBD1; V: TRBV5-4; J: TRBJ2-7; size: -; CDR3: CASSSQGQGSYEQYF; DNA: TGTGCCAGCAGCTCACAGGGACAGGGGTCCTACGAGCAGTACTTC
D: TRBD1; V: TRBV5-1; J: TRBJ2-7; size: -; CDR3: CASSPDRPSYEQYF; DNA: TGCGCCAGCAGCCCGGACAGGCCCTCCTACGAGCAGTACTTC
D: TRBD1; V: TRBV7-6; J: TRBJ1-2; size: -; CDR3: CASSRGQGGDGYTF; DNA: TGTGCCAGCAGCCGAGGACAGGGTGGGGATGGCTACACCTTC
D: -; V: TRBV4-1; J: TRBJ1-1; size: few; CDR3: CASSQDNILNTEAFF; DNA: TGCGCCAGCAGCCAAGATAATATCTTAAACACTGAAGCTTTCTTT
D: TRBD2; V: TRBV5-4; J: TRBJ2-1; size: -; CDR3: CASSLDIAGAAYNEQFF; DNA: TGTGCCAGCAGCTTGGATATTGCGGGAGCGGCCTACAATGAGCAGTTCTTC
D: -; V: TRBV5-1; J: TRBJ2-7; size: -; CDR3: CASSLPSGSYEQYF; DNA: TGCGCCAGCAGCTTGCCCTCAGGGTCCTACGAGCAGTACTTC
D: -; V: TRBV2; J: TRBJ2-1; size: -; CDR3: CASRPYRVDEQFF; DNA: TGTGCCAGCAGGCCGTACCGGGTCGATGAGCAGTTCTTC
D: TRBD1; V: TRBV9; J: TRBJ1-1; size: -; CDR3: CASSEGTGNEAFF; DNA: TGTGCCAGCAGCGAGGGGACAGGGAATGAAGCTTTCTTT
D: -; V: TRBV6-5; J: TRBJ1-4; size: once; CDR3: CASSYGGGEKLFF; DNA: TGTGCCAGCAGTTACGGGGGCGGCGAAAAACTGTTTTTT
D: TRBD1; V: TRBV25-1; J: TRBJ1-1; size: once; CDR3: CASSEDRDRSMNTEAFF; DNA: TGTGCCAGCAGTGAGGACCGGGACAGATCCATGAACACTGAAGCTTTCTTT
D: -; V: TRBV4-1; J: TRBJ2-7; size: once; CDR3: CASSQDWRGHEQYF; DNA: TGCGCCAGCAGCCAAGATTGGCGGGGGCACGAGCAGTACTTC
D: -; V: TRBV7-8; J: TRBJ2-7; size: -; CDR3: CASSLDLREQYF; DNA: TGTGCCAGCAGCTTAGACCTTAGAGAGCAGTACTTC
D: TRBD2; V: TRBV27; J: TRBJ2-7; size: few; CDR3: CASSHTGGRETYEQYF; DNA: TGTGCCAGCAGTCATACGGGGGGGCGGGAAACCTACGAGCAGTACTTC
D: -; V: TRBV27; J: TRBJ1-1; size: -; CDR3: CASIQHLLGGTEAFF; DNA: TGTGCCAGCATACAACACCTCTTGGGGGGCACTGAAGCTTTCTTT
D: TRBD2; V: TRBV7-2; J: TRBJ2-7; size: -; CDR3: CASSVLAGGSYEQYF; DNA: TGTGCCAGCAGCGTACTAGCGGGGGGCTCCTACGAGCAGTACTTC
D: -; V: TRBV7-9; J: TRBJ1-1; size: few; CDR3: CASSAAGAEAFF; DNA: TGTGCCAGCAGCGCCGCCGGGGCTGAAGCTTTCTTT
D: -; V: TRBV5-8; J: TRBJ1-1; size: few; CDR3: CASSLSALRGTEAFF; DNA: TGTGCCAGCAGCTTATCAGCGTTAAGAGGCACTGAAGCTTTCTTT
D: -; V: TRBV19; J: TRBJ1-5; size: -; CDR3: CASKGRDQPQHF; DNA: TGTGCCAGTAAGGGGAGGGATCAGCCCCAGCATTTT
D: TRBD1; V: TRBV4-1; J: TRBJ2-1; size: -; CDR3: CASSQGTGYYNEQFF; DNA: TGCGCCAGCAGCCAAGGGACAGGGTATTACAATGAGCAGTTCTTC